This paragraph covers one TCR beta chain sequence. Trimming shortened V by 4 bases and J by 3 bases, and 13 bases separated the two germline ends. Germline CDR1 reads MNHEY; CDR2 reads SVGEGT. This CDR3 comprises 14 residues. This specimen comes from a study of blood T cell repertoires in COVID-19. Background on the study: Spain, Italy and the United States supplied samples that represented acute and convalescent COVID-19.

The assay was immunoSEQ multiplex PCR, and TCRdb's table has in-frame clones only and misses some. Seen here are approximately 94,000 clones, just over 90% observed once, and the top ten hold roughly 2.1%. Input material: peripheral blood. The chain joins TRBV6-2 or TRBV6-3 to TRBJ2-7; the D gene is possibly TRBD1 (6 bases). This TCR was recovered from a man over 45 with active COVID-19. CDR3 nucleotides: TGTGCCAGCAGTTTCTTCGGACAGATCTACGAGCAGTACTTC. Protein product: CASSFFGQIYEQYF.